The subject of this entry is one T cell receptor (beta chain). Its specificity is unknown. This specimen comes from a study of shared clonotypes between healthy human individuals. General observations from the study: Non-shared clonotypes were found to have lower generation probabilities than the clonotypes that were shared by all four of the sorted-subset donors.

The data were produced by immunoSEQ multiplex PCR, yet TCRdb's version contains in-frame clones alone and is incomplete. Of approximately 1,500,000 clones listed, 95% to 99% are singletons. The V gene's germline CDR1 is MNHNS and CDR2 SASEGT. CDR3 length: 13 residues. Trimming removed 1 base from V and 6 bases from J, with 9 bases in between. The sequence derives from a man younger than 45 in good health. Material: naive CD4+ T cells sorted from blood. Subset of the sample: CD45RA+ positively selected. The chain employs TRBV6-1 and TRBJ1-2; D not resolved. The CDR3, as DNA: TGTGCCAGCAGTGAAGTACTGGGAGATGGCTACACCTTC. It encodes CASSEVLGDGYTF.